Presented here are 9 T cell receptor beta chains from one specimen sequenced in a study of T-cell memory formation after mild COVID-19. TCRdb reanalysed the 5' RACE reads using MiXCR and keeps one entry per CDR3 protein. The sample consists of approximately 440,000 distinct CDR3 sequences, 15% to 25% of them appearing once. Sequenced material: PBMCs or a T cell subset sorted from them (not recorded which). The receptors were gathered from an adult woman who had mild COVID-19 (a few samples of this study predate the infection). Cell type and time point are not known.

The V gene is TRBV25-1, the J gene TRBJ2-3; weak D call: TRBD1 (6 bases). Trimming pared 3 bases from V and 0 bases from J, leaving 13 bases between. This CDR3 is 16 amino acids long. The germline V gene has CDR1 MGHDK and CDR2 SYGVNS. The CDR3 spells CASSDPGTNSTDTQYF. The DNA for the CDR3 is TGTGCCAGCAGTGACCCCGGGACAAATAGCACAGATACGCAGTATTTT.

This chain uses TRBV4-1 with TRBJ1-2; D is unclear. V lost 3 bases, J lost 1 base, and 9 bases lay in between. Germline assignment: CDR1 MGHRA and CDR2 YSYEKL. This CDR3 has 14 amino acids. The CDR3, as DNA: TGCGCCAGCAGCCAGCCAGGAGTTAACTATGGCTACACCTTC. Translated, it gives CASSQPGVNYGYTF.

The chain recombines TRBV15 with TRBJ1-1; D gene uncertain. Trimming pared 1 base from V and 0 bases from J, leaving 6 bases between. Looked up from germline, CDR1 is LNHNV and CDR2 is YYDKDF (reference sequence). The CDR3 contains 14 residues. Here the CDR3 reads CATSRGVVNTEAFF. CDR3 bases: TGTGCCACCAGCAGAGGGGTGGTGAACACTGAAGCTTTCTTT.

V and J are TRBV12-3 or TRBV12-4 and TRBJ2-7; tentative D call: TRBD2 (7 bases). V lost 3 bases and J lost 0, with 12 bases in between. This CDR3 contains 15 residues. In DNA form, the CDR3 reads TGTGCCAGCAGTTTGAATCGGGGGGCCTCCTACGAGCAGTACTTC. Translation gives CASSLNRGASYEQYF.

In this sample, this clonotype turned up a few times. The gene calls are TRBV4-2 and TRBJ2-3, with D unclear. CDR3 length: 15 residues. In germline, CDR1 is LGHNA, CDR2 YNFKEQ. Deletions cut 1 base from V and 0 bases from J, with 8 bases between. The CDR3 DNA follows: TGTGCCAGCAGCCAAGGGCAAGCTAGCACAGATACGCAGTATTTT. It translates to CASSQGQASTDTQYF.

This clonotype has more than one count but fewer than ten. V gene TRBV7-2 combines with J gene TRBJ1-2, with unresolved D. CDR1 is SGHTA and CDR2 is FQGNSA in the germline V gene. V was cut by 3 bases and J by 3 bases, with 17 bases left in between. This CDR3 contains 16 residues. The CDR3 protein is CASSFTGQALDYGYTF. CDR3 coding DNA: TGTGCCAGCAGCTTCACGGGCCAAGCCCTGGACTATGGCTACACCTTC.

This chain connects TRBV19 to TRBJ2-3; 9 nucleotides match TRBD1. After removal of 4 bases from V and 4 bases from J, the junction contained 12 bases not matched to a gene. Per the germline V gene, CDR1 is LNHDA and CDR2 is SQIVND (reference sequence). The CDR3 is 17 residues long. CDR3 sequence reads: CASSTGTPGQGADTQYF. The CDR3, as DNA: TGTGCCAGTAGTACGGGGACTCCGGGACAGGGAGCAGATACGCAGTATTTT.

This clonotype was observed a handful of times. The chain carries TRBV29-1 and TRBJ2-7; D gene unclear. Germline CDR1 is SQVTM and CDR2 is ANQGSEA. The CDR3 is 12 residues long. V was trimmed by 4 bases and J by 4 bases, leaving 11 bases between them. The CDR3 region has the DNA TGCAGCGTTGTTACAGATGGGTACGAGCAGTACTTC. It is translated as CSVVTDGYEQYF.

This chain connects TRBV5-1 to TRBJ2-1; 13 bases agree with TRBD2. Germline values: CDR1 SGHRS, CDR2 YFSETQ. The CDR3 covers 23 residues. The V segment lost 3 bases and the J segment 1 base; nucleotides outside the gene matches: 22. CDR3 amino acids: CASSSRTGTGTSGTKPSYNEQFF. The DNA of the CDR3 is TGCGCCAGCAGCTCAAGGACAGGAACCGGGACTAGCGGGACCAAGCCATCCTACAATGAGCAGTTCTTC.